This T cell receptor (beta chain) was identified in a study of vaccination and CD4 T cells after COVID-19. Study results and limitations: Spike mono-reactive clones accounted for 304 of the 307 vaccine-specific clones found in convalescent patients.

CDR3 length equals 13 residues. Germline lookup yields CDR1 SEHNR and CDR2 FQNEAQ (reference sequence). With 5 bases removed from V and 4 bases from J, the gap between germline ends came to 12 bases. This sample's treatment: roughly 10-day PBMC culture with coronavirus spike peptide pools or control peptides (ViraFEST assay). The Oncomine TCR Beta short-read assay sequenced DNA from cultured CD4+ T cells. One entry per CDR3 protein, called by TCRdb with MiXCR from the PCR reads. The repertoire holds 20,000 to 25,000 distinct CDR3 sequences, with approximately 40% as singletons. As concerns this clonotype: Its antigen is as yet unknown.

The chain is built from TRBV7-9 and TRBJ2-7; D is uncertain. This clonotype originated in a human donor who had recovered from COVID-19. The source material was CD4+ T cells from blood, cultured in vitro, sampled before SARS-CoV-2 vaccination. CDR3 nucleotides: TGTGCCAGCAGCGGAAGACGGATTTACGAGCAGTACTTC. Translation gives CASSGRRIYEQYF.